Listed here are 8 T cell receptor beta chains from one sample, sequenced in a study of STAT5B mutations in CD4+ large granular lymphocyte leukemia. Generated by immunoSEQ multiplex PCR, the TCRdb table keeps only in-frame clones and is missing some. The table lists around 23,000 clones, 75% to 85% of them singletons. Sequenced: CD4+ T cells from blood buffy coats. The receptors shown here come from a human donor in good health.

The V gene is TRBV5-1, the J gene TRBJ2-3, with D uncertain. Germline CDR1 is SGHRS and CDR2 is YFSETQ. Trimming stripped 0 bases from V and 0 bases from J, with 8 bases between. The CDR3 consists of 15 residues. For the CDR3, the DNA is TGCGCCAGCAGCTTGGTACGTGCCAGCACAGATACGCAGTATTTT. As protein: CASSLVRASTDTQYF.

A few counts support this clone. The V gene is TRBV2, the J gene TRBJ1-1, with D tentatively TRBD1 (5 bases). V lost 4 bases to trimming and J lost 2 bases, with 11 bases between them. Germline loops: CDR1 SNHLY, CDR2 FYNNEI. CDR3 length equals 14 residues. CDR3 in amino acids: CASSGVGGNTEAFF. The DNA for the CDR3 is TGTGCCAGCAGTGGGGTGGGGGGTAACACTGAAGCTTTCTTT.

This clone was found a few times. The genes are TRBV29-1 and TRBJ1-1; no clear D. Trimming stripped 4 bases from V and 0 bases from J, with 9 bases between. The CDR3 totals 13 residues. CDR1 is SQVTM, CDR2 ANQGSEA, per germline. The CDR3 DNA sequence: TGCAGCGTTGCGGGTAACATGAACACTGAAGCTTTCTTT. This gives the protein CSVAGNMNTEAFF.

V usage is TRBV7-9 and J usage is TRBJ2-7; 9 bases align to TRBD1. Germline assignment: CDR1 SEHNR and CDR2 FQNEAQ (reference sequence). The CDR3 is 16 residues long. With V trimmed by 3 bases and J by 4 bases, 10 bases remained unmatched. The CDR3: CASSFFGTGIIYEQYF. The CDR3 DNA sequence: TGTGCCAGCAGCTTTTTTGGGACAGGGATAATATACGAGCAGTACTTC.

The rearrangement joins TRBV2 to TRBJ1-1; maybe TRBD1 (5 bases). The V end lost 3 bases, the J end lost 5 bases, and 10 bases lay between the germline ends. The CDR3 runs to 13 residues. Germline CDR1 is SNHLY and CDR2 is FYNNEI. In DNA, the CDR3 is TGTGCCAGCAGTGAGGGGGGGGAGACTGAAGCTTTCTTT. Translated, it gives CASSEGGETEAFF.

V gene TRBV5-1 combines with J gene TRBJ2-3, with D perhaps being TRBD1 or TRBD2 (7 bases each). Germline CDR1 and CDR2: SGHRS and YFSETQ. The CDR3 contains 16 residues. V lost 4 bases to trimming and J lost 2 bases, with 17 bases between them. CDR3 protein: CASSPGGGIHTDTQYF. In nucleotides, the CDR3 is TGCGCCAGCAGCCCAGGGGGGGGAATCCACACAGATACGCAGTATTTT. Supplemented by reference TRBV5-1 and TRBJ2-3, the full variable domain reads KAGVTQTPRYLIKTRGQQVTLSCSPISGHRSVSWYQQTPGQGLQFLFEYFSETQRNKGNFPGRFSGRQFSNSRSEMNVSTLELGDSALYLCASSPGGGIHTDTQYFGPGTRLTVL.

The gene calls are TRBV27 and TRBJ2-3, with 13 bases identical to TRBD2. Germline V CDR1 and CDR2: MNHEY, SMNVEV (reference sequence). The CDR3 has 20 amino acids. The trim removed 2 bases at V and 4 bases at J, leaving 15 bases unmatched. DNA of the CDR3: TGTGCCAGCAGTTTACTCCCACCATTCGGACTAGCGGGAGAATCAGATACGCAGTATTTT. Residues: CASSLLPPFGLAGESDTQYF.

This clone was observed a few times. V usage is TRBV5-4 and J usage is TRBJ1-1; TRBD1 matches at 11 bases. Germline assignment: CDR1 SGHNT and CDR2 YYREEE (reference sequence). This CDR3 has 16 residues. V was clipped by 3 bases and J by 4 bases; unmatched bases: 8. CDR3 DNA: TGTGCCAGCAGCTCCTTCCCGGGACAGGGGGGCACTGAAGCTTTCTTT. The encoded protein is CASSSFPGQGGTEAFF.